These T cell receptor beta chains were read from a single sample in a study of long-term antiretroviral therapy in people with HIV. Sequencing was performed with immunoSEQ multiplex PCR; in TCRdb, only in-frame clones are kept and a portion is missing. The table has nearly 50,000 clones, around 80% seen once. The sample consisted of unsorted PBMCs, taken 0.8 years after starting antiretroviral therapy. These TCRs come from a woman aged 18-29 years with HIV. Each CDR3 is given with its conserved first and last residue. A D gene is named only where the DNA matches it firmly. Size is stated for part of the rows, as once, few or many counts, or as a class when the clone is expanded.

J gene: TRBJ2-1
V gene: TRBV11-2
clone size: .
D gene: TRBD2
CDR3 DNA: TGTGCCAGCAGCTTGGGGACTAGCGGCTACAATGAGCAGTTCTTC
CDR3 protein: CASSLGTSGYNEQFF

J gene: TRBJ2-1
V gene: TRBV4-3
clone size: .
D gene: .
CDR3 DNA: TGCGCCAGCAGCCACCCCGGGGAGTACAATGAGCAGTTCTTC
CDR3 protein: CASSHPGEYNEQFF

J gene: TRBJ2-7
V gene: TRBV29-1
clone size: .
D gene: TRBD1
CDR3 DNA: TGCAGCGTTGAAAGTGCGGTGACAGGGGGCTACGAGCAGTACTTC
CDR3 protein: CSVESAVTGGYEQYF

J gene: TRBJ1-2
V gene: TRBV19
clone size: .
D gene: TRBD1
CDR3 DNA: TGTGCCAGTAGTATAACGCAGGGGGCGAATGGCTACACCTTC
CDR3 protein: CASSITQGANGYTF

J gene: TRBJ1-1
V gene: TRBV7-2
clone size: .
D gene: .
CDR3 DNA: TGTGCCAGCACAGTCAGGTGGGGCACTGAAGCTTTCTTT
CDR3 protein: CASTVRWGTEAFF

J gene: TRBJ1-2
V gene: TRBV28
clone size: .
D gene: .
CDR3 DNA: TGTGCCAGCGACCGACAAGGGGCGGATGGCTACACCTTC
CDR3 protein: CASDRQGADGYTF

J gene: TRBJ1-5
V gene: TRBV10-3
clone size: .
D gene: .
CDR3 DNA: TGTGCCATCAGTGATCCCACAGAACCCCAGCATTTT
CDR3 protein: CAISDPTEPQHF

J gene: TRBJ2-1
V gene: TRBV5-1
clone size: .
D gene: TRBD2
CDR3 DNA: TGCGCCAGCACCACTTCCAGGTTCGGGGGGGAGCAGTTCTTC
CDR3 protein: CASTTSRFGGEQFF

J gene: TRBJ1-1
V gene: TRBV1
clone size: once
D gene: .
CDR3 DNA: TGCACCAGGCAGGGGGACACTGAAGCTTTCTTT
CDR3 protein: CTRQGDTEAFF

J gene: TRBJ1-4
V gene: TRBV5-1
clone size: .
D gene: .
CDR3 DNA: TGCGCCAGCAGTGGAGGGGCGCAGACTAATGAAAAACTGTTTTTT
CDR3 protein: CASSGGAQTNEKLFF

J gene: TRBJ1-4
V gene: TRBV19
clone size: .
D gene: TRBD1
CDR3 DNA: TGTGCCAGTACCCCAGGAGAAAGGGGGCTTAGTAATGAAAAACTGTTTTTT
CDR3 protein: CASTPGERGLSNEKLFF

J gene: TRBJ1-2
V gene: TRBV6-1
clone size: .
D gene: .
CDR3 DNA: TGTGCCAGCAGTGAGCCTGGACTCCTGGTATATGGCTACACCTTC
CDR3 protein: CASSEPGLLVYGYTF

J gene: TRBJ2-6
V gene: TRBV7-9
clone size: .
D gene: .
CDR3 DNA: TGTGCCAGCAGCTTAGCGATATGGACACATCCAAACGTCCTGACTTTC
CDR3 protein: CASSLAIWTHPNVLTF

J gene: TRBJ2-1
V gene: TRBV11-2
clone size: .
D gene: .
CDR3 DNA: TGTGCCAGCAGCTTAGCTGCGGTGGTTGAGCAGTTCTTC
CDR3 protein: CASSLAAVVEQFF

J gene: TRBJ2-5
V gene: TRBV27
clone size: once
D gene: TRBD2
CDR3 DNA: TGTGCCAGCAGTTTATTGACTAGCGGGAGGGAAGAGACCCAGTACTTC
CDR3 protein: CASSLLTSGREETQYF

J gene: TRBJ2-7
V gene: TRBV10-3
clone size: .
D gene: TRBD2
CDR3 DNA: TGTGCCATCAGGGGACTAGCGGGATCCTCCTACGAGCAGTACTTC
CDR3 protein: CAIRGLAGSSYEQYF

J gene: TRBJ1-1
V gene: TRBV9
clone size: medium-sized
D gene: TRBD1
CDR3 DNA: TGTGCCAGCAGCGTAGGGACAGGGTCTAACACTGAAGCTTTCTTT
CDR3 protein: CASSVGTGSNTEAFF

J gene: TRBJ2-3
V gene: TRBV19
clone size: .
D gene: TRBD2
CDR3 DNA: TGTGCCAGTAGTTCCCGGACTAGCGGGAGGGTCTCTAGCACAGATACGCAGTATTTT
CDR3 protein: CASSSRTSGRVSSTDTQYF

J gene: TRBJ2-1
V gene: TRBV7-2
clone size: few
D gene: .
CDR3 DNA: TGTGCCAGCAGCGCCTTTAGCCATGAGCAGTTCTTC
CDR3 protein: CASSAFSHEQFF

J gene: TRBJ2-7
V gene: TRBV4-3
clone size: .
D gene: TRBD1
CDR3 DNA: TGCGCCAGCAGCCAAGTACCGGGACAGCCCTACGAGCAGTACTTC
CDR3 protein: CASSQVPGQPYEQYF

J gene: TRBJ2-3
V gene: TRBV5-1
clone size: .
D gene: TRBD2
CDR3 DNA: TGCGCCAGCAGCTTGGACACTAGCGGGAGGAGGCCAGATACGCAGTATTTT
CDR3 protein: CASSLDTSGRRPDTQYF

J gene: TRBJ2-6
V gene: TRBV9
clone size: .
D gene: .
CDR3 DNA: TGTGCCAGCAGCCCCTGGGGGGCCGCAGTTAGCTCTGGGGCCAACGTCCTGACTTTC
CDR3 protein: CASSPWGAAVSSGANVLTF

J gene: TRBJ2-7
V gene: TRBV2
clone size: few
D gene: TRBD2
CDR3 DNA: TGTGCCAGCAGTGAACACAGGACTAGCGGGAGTTCCTACGAGCAGTACTTC
CDR3 protein: CASSEHRTSGSSYEQYF

J gene: TRBJ2-7
V gene: TRBV7-2
clone size: .
D gene: .
CDR3 DNA: TGTGCCAGCAGCTTCGATGCGGGGAAGTACGAGCAGTACTTC
CDR3 protein: CASSFDAGKYEQYF

J gene: TRBJ2-2
V gene: TRBV9
clone size: .
D gene: TRBD2
CDR3 DNA: TGTGCCAGCAGCCTAGCGGCCGACACCGGGGAGCTGTTTTTT
CDR3 protein: CASSLAADTGELFF

J gene: TRBJ2-7
V gene: TRBV28
clone size: .
D gene: .
CDR3 DNA: TGTGCCAGCAGTTTGAGTGCTATCTACGAGCAGTACTTC
CDR3 protein: CASSLSAIYEQYF